Each of the 19 T cell receptor beta chains below was sequenced from the same sample in a study of blood T cell repertoires in COVID-19 (dated by TCRdb to the early 2020s). Library generation was performed with the immunoSEQ multiplex PCR assay. TCRdb took over this immuneACCESS table, retaining in-frame rearrangements with V and J assigned. Such tables are incomplete; in checked studies, under half of the missing clones stem from an unresolved V gene, and the remainder is unexplained. The sample table shows about 170,000 clones, and roughly 85% are seen once. Over 15% of the sample goes to the ten largest clones. The sequencing sample was made of PBMCs or T cells enriched from blood (not recorded which). These receptors were taken from a woman between 65 and 79 years old in a cohort exposed to, infected with or recovered from COVID-19 (not recorded which).

This clone has just a few counts. This sequence joins TRBV7-8 and TRBJ2-7; 10 bases match TRBD1. Germline CDR1 SGHVS, CDR2 FQNEAQ. V was pared by 3 bases and J by 2 bases, with 10 bases of the junction left unmatched. The CDR3 covers 17 residues. The CDR3: CASSLNVGTGVPYEQYF. CDR3 bases: TGTGCCAGCAGCTTGAATGTTGGGACAGGGGTCCCCTACGAGCAGTACTTC.

The chain joins TRBV18 to TRBJ2-1, with 15 bases matching TRBD2. The germline gives CDR1 KGHSH, CDR2 LQKENI. The CDR3 is made up of 19 amino acids. V was pared by 4 bases and J by 0 bases, with 7 bases of the junction left unmatched. In DNA, the CDR3 is TGTGCCAGCTCACGAGGACTAGCGGGAGGGCCTGCCTCCTACAATGAGCAGTTCTTC. Translating gives CASSRGLAGGPASYNEQFF.

This clone was recorded a few times. V and J are TRBV15 and TRBJ2-2; 9 nucleotides line up with TRBD2. The trim removed 3 bases at V and 7 bases at J, leaving 6 bases unmatched. Germline CDR1 reads LNHNV; CDR2 reads YYDKDF (reference sequence). The CDR3 totals 15 residues. CDR3 nucleotides: TGTGCCACCAGCAGGAGGGGACTAGCTATCGGGGAGCTGTTTTTT. The encoded protein is CATSRRGLAIGELFF.

This clone is a singleton in its sample. The V call is TRBV4-3, the J call TRBJ2-7; the match to TRBD1 covers 10 bases. Unmatched junction bases numbered 3, after V lost 1 base and J lost 0 bases. There are 16 residues in the CDR3. Germline V CDR1 and CDR2: LGHNA, YSLEER. CDR3 coding DNA: TGCGCCAGCAGCCAAGCCAGGACAGGGGGCTCCTACGAGCAGTACTTC. This sequence encodes CASSQARTGGSYEQYF.

The V call is TRBV11-3, the J call TRBJ1-1, with a possible D match to TRBD1 (5 bases). Between the trimmed V and J ends, which lost 4 bases and 0 bases, there was a span of 15 bases. The CDR3 is 16 amino acids. In germline, CDR1 is SGHNT, CDR2 YENEEA. CDR3: CASSSRDGFMNTEAFF. The CDR3 DNA reads TGTGCCAGCAGCTCGCGGGACGGATTTATGAACACTGAAGCTTTCTTT.

The rearrangement uses TRBV7-3 and TRBJ2-2; 11 bases are a match to TRBD1. Unmatched junction bases numbered 8, after V lost 5 bases and J lost 6 bases. CDR1 and CDR2 (germline): SGHTA, FQGTGA. The CDR3 extends over 16 amino acids. The CDR3 DNA follows: TGTGCCAGCAGCCTGCGCCCGGGACAGGGGGCCGGGGAGCTGTTTTTT. Protein sequence: CASSLRPGQGAGELFF.

This chain connects TRBV7-3 to TRBJ2-7; tentative D call: TRBD2 (6 bases). CDR3 length equals 14 residues. Germline V CDR1 and CDR2: SGHTA, FQGTGA. V lost 4 bases and J 5 bases, leaving 15 bases between the germline ends. The CDR3 bases are TGTGCCAGCAGCTATCGAGGAGGGAGCGACGAGCAGTACTTC. Translation gives CASSYRGGSDEQYF.

There are a few counts of this clone. This chain links TRBV5-1 with TRBJ1-3; 10 nucleotides agree with TRBD1. The CDR3 contains 17 residues. Losses at the gene ends were 4 bases for V and 0 bases for J; bases not matched to a gene: 7. Germline values: CDR1 SGHRS, CDR2 YFSETQ. CDR3 nucleotide sequence: TGCGCCAGCAGCCCGTGGGGACAGGGGTTCTCTGGAAACACCATATATTTT. Protein sequence: CASSPWGQGFSGNTIYF.

The chain employs TRBV28 and TRBJ2-5, with D maybe TRBD2 (5 bases). The CDR3 has 14 amino acids. Germline CDR1 reads MDHEN; CDR2 reads SYDVKM. Trimming pared 5 bases from V and 7 bases from J, leaving 17 bases between. CDR3 DNA: TGTGCCAGCAGTCAGGCGGGTCTCCGGGGGACCCAGTACTTC. This translates into CASSQAGLRGTQYF.

This clone was counted between two and nine times. The gene calls are TRBV9 and TRBJ1-1; 7 positions match TRBD1. V shed 0 bases and J 5 bases; nucleotides not matched to a gene: 7. This CDR3 contains 15 residues. Germline CDR1 reads SGDLS; CDR2 reads YYNGEE. CDR3 coding DNA: TGTGCCAGCAGCGTAGCGCCAGGGGACAGAACTGAAGCTTTCTTT. It encodes CASSVAPGDRTEAFF.

The chain couples TRBV6-6 to TRBJ2-7, with 13 bases fitting TRBD2. The CDR3 is 16 residues long. The trim removed 4 bases at V and 3 bases at J, leaving 6 bases unmatched. The germline V gene encodes CDR1 MNHNY and CDR2 SVGAGI (reference sequence). CDR3 nucleotide sequence: TGTGCCAGCAGTTTGGCCGGGACTAGCGGGATCTACGAGCAGTACTTC. Its protein product is CASSLAGTSGIYEQYF.

V and J are TRBV28 and TRBJ1-5; TRBD1 agrees at 9 bases. This CDR3 region has 14 residues. Germline CDR1 and CDR2: MDHEN and SYDVKM. Trimming at V came to 6 bases and at J to 6 bases, leaving 6 bases not matched to a gene. The CDR3 region is CASRPTGGLQPQHF. The CDR3 region has the DNA TGTGCCAGCAGGCCGACAGGGGGGCTTCAGCCCCAGCATTTT.

The chain is built from TRBV7-2 and TRBJ2-5, with a weak D call TRBD2 (6 bases). The V end was cut by 5 bases, the J end by 5 bases, with 18 bases between. The length of the CDR3 is 15 residues. Germline V lookup: CDR1 SGHTA, CDR2 FQGNSA. The CDR3 DNA reads as TGTGCCAGCAGCCCGGGACTGCAAGTTGGTGAGACCCAGTACTTC. Its translation: CASSPGLQVGETQYF.

The J gene is TRBJ2-7, the V gene TRBV4-2; D gene ambiguous. Germline assignment: CDR1 LGHNA and CDR2 YNFKEQ. V was cut by 0 bases and J by 6 bases, with 12 bases left in between. This CDR3 has 14 residues. CDR3 amino acids: CASSQDSNSLEQYF. DNA of the CDR3: TGTGCCAGCAGCCAAGATTCTAATAGCCTCGAGCAGTACTTC.

The rearrangement links TRBV5-8 to TRBJ2-3; 14 bases are shared with TRBD2. The CDR3 has 14 amino acids. With 4 bases clipped from V and 11 bases from J, the junction kept 6 bases outside the gene matches. CDR1 and CDR2 (germline): SGHTS, YDEGEE. Here the CDR3 reads CASSQGTSGRGQYF. The CDR3 DNA sequence: TGTGCCAGCAGCCAGGGGACTAGCGGGAGAGGGCAGTATTTT. Supplemented by reference TRBV5-8 and TRBJ2-3, the full variable domain reads EAGVTQSPTHLIKTRGQQATLRCSPISGHTSVYWYQQALGLGLQFLLWYDEGEERNRGNFPPRFSGRQFPNYSSELNVNALELEDSALYLCASSQGTSGRGQYFGPGTRLTVL.

The genes are TRBV5-1 and TRBJ2-7, with a possible D match to TRBD1 (5 bases). V lost 1 base and J 0 bases, leaving 20 bases between the germline ends. The CDR3 has 18 amino acids. Per germline, CDR1 SGHRS and CDR2 YFSETQ. The CDR3 protein is CASSLLSLTGVTSYEQYF. CDR3 nucleotide sequence: TGCGCCAGCAGCTTGTTAAGCCTCACAGGAGTAACCTCCTACGAGCAGTACTTC.

CDR3 loop: CAIRRGGLNTEAFF. In DNA form, the CDR3 reads TGTGCCATCCGCCGCGGGGGACTGAACACTGAAGCTTTCTTT. This chain connects TRBV10-3 to TRBJ1-1; maybe TRBD1 (5 bases). CDR3 length: 14 residues. V was cut by 8 bases and J by 0 bases, with 13 bases left in between. Germline V gene data show CDR1 as ENHRY and CDR2 as SYGVKD.

This chain connects TRBV18 to TRBJ2-1, with 10 bases identical to TRBD2. Germline V CDR1 and CDR2: KGHSH, LQKENI. Germline trimming cut 3 bases from V and 10 bases from J; bases unmatched to any gene: 12. This CDR3 spans 16 amino acids. CDR3 DNA sequence: TGTGCCAGCTCACCGGGGATGGTAGCGGGAGGAGGGGAGCAGTTCTTC. This gives the protein CASSPGMVAGGGEQFF.

This clone showed up just a few times. CDR3 DNA sequence: TGTGCCAGCAGCTTACTGGCGGCGACCGGGGAGCTGTTTTTT. Protein: CASSLLAATGELFF. The chain employs TRBV7-9 and TRBJ2-2; D is undetermined. The CDR3 loop spans 14 amino acids. V lost 2 bases and J 5 bases, leaving 9 bases between the germline ends. Germline assignment: CDR1 SEHNR and CDR2 FQNEAQ (reference sequence).